This is a list of T cell receptor beta chains from one sample in a study of pediatric ulcerative colitis. TCRdb's copy holds only in-frame clones and misses some; the assay was immunoSEQ multiplex PCR. The table lists roughly 6,100 clones, about 90% of them singletons, with under 2% in the top ten. The sequenced sample consisted of blood. The receptors stem from a girl aged 10 to 17 who was a control in a study of pediatric ulcerative colitis. The CDR3 runs from the conserved cysteine through the conserved F or W. The order of the fields is clone size, J gene, CDR3 length, V gene, D gene, CDR3 protein, CDR3 DNA. The D gene is left open where the match is weak. Where a row states a size, it is once, few, many or the class of an expanded clone; other rows omit it.

>NA|TRBJ1-2|15|TRBV6-5|NA
CASSTSTDSHYGYTF
TGTGCCAGCAGTACTTCAACCGACAGCCACTATGGCTACACCTTC
>NA|TRBJ2-1|16|TRBV15|TRBD1
CATSASGQSSYNEQFF
TGTGCCACCAGCGCTTCGGGACAGTCTTCATACAATGAGCAGTTCTTC
>NA|TRBJ2-1|15|TRBV28|NA
CASSWSGEIGNEQFF
TGTGCCAGCAGTTGGTCAGGGGAAATTGGCAATGAGCAGTTCTTC
>NA|TRBJ1-1|12|TRBV25-1|NA
CASSDPNTEAFF
TGTGCCAGCAGTGACCCGAACACTGAAGCTTTCTTT
>NA|TRBJ2-1|15|TRBV5-1|NA
CASSLRWGAGDEQFF
TGCGCCAGCAGCCTACGGTGGGGGGCGGGAGATGAGCAGTTCTTC
>once|TRBJ1-5|19|TRBV4-2|TRBD1
CASSQHRILGQGDNQPQHF
TGTGCCAGCAGCCAACATAGGATATTGGGACAGGGAGACAATCAGCCCCAGCATTTT
>NA|TRBJ2-2|17|TRBV7-9|TRBD2
CASSSAPLAGGTGELFF
TGTGCCAGCAGCTCGGCACCCTTAGCGGGAGGGACCGGGGAGCTGTTTTTT
>NA|TRBJ2-1|16|TRBV10-2|TRBD2
CASSESRLAGYNEQFF
TGCGCCAGCAGTGAGTCGAGACTAGCGGGCTACAATGAGCAGTTCTTC
>NA|TRBJ2-1|17|TRBV2|TRBD2
CASSYTMGGRVSTGQFF
TGTGCCAGCAGTTATACAATGGGCGGGAGGGTTTCTACGGGGCAGTTCTTC
>NA|TRBJ2-3|17|TRBV5-1|NA
CASSLASLVTGTDTQYF
TGCGCCAGCAGCTTGGCCTCTTTGGTAACAGGGACAGATACGCAGTATTTT
>NA|TRBJ2-2|15|TRBV2|NA
CASDADRAGNGELFF
TGTGCCAGCGATGCTGATAGAGCAGGGAACGGGGAGCTGTTTTTT
>NA|TRBJ2-3|16|TRBV5-1|TRBD2
CASRASVGGRTDTQYF
TGCGCCAGCAGGGCCTCAGTGGGCGGGAGAACAGATACGCAGTATTTT
>NA|TRBJ1-3|13|TRBV6-1|NA
CASRNHRGNTIYF
TGTGCCAGCAGGAACCACAGGGGAAACACCATATATTTT
>NA|TRBJ2-7|13|TRBV6-5|NA
CASSSNLGYEQYF
TGTGCCAGCAGTTCAAATCTTGGCTACGAGCAGTACTTC
>NA|TRBJ2-1|17|TRBV18|TRBD2
CASSPPGGLAGVNEQFF
TGTGCCAGCTCACCACCGGGGGGACTAGCGGGAGTCAATGAGCAGTTCTTC
>NA|TRBJ2-1|13|TRBV28|TRBD2
CASTQLAIHEQFF
TGTGCCAGCACCCAACTAGCGATCCATGAGCAGTTCTTC
>NA|TRBJ2-7|14|TRBV5-4|NA
CASSLRGRSYEQYF
TGTGCCAGCAGCTTGAGAGGCAGATCCTACGAGCAGTACTTC
>NA|TRBJ2-1|15|TRBV11-3|TRBD2
CASSPLAGGDNEQFF
TGTGCCAGCAGCCCACTAGCGGGAGGAGACAATGAGCAGTTCTTC
>once|TRBJ2-7|14|TRBV10-1|NA
CASSERSGANEQYF
TGCGCCAGCAGTGAGAGGTCGGGGGCGAACGAGCAGTACTTC
>NA|TRBJ2-1|16|TRBV7-2|TRBD1
CASSLPDRESIGKQFF
TGTGCCAGCAGCTTACCAGACAGGGAGTCAATCGGAAAGCAGTTCTTC
>NA|TRBJ1-1|14|TRBV6-6|NA
CASSSSYLNRRAFF
TGTGCCAGCAGTTCGTCCTACCTAAACAGGAGAGCTTTCTTT
>NA|TRBJ1-1|12|TRBV2|NA
CASSRTPGVAFF
TGTGCCAGCAGTCGGACCCCCGGGGTCGCTTTCTTT
>NA|TRBJ2-7|16|TRBV14|TRBD1
CASSQEGDRGRDEQYF
TGTGCCAGCAGCCAAGAAGGGGACAGGGGTAGGGACGAGCAGTACTTC
>few|TRBJ2-6|17|TRBV7-9|NA
CASSSSMFPSGANVLTF
TGTGCCAGCAGCTCCTCGATGTTCCCCTCTGGGGCCAACGTCCTGACTTTC
>once|TRBJ2-7|11|TRBV5-8|NA
CASSLVYEQYF
TGTGCCAGCAGCTTGGTTTACGAGCAGTACTTC
>NA|TRBJ1-1|13|TRBV6-4|TRBD1
CASSRGPQTEAFF
TGTGCCAGTTCCAGGGGGCCACAAACTGAAGCTTTCTTT
>NA|TRBJ2-1|14|TRBV27|NA
CASSLAGTYNEQFF
TGTGCCAGCAGTTTGGCAGGAACCTACAATGAGCAGTTCTTC
>NA|TRBJ1-2|13|TRBV13|NA
CASSLGGAGGYTF
TGTGCCAGCAGCCTTGGGGGCGCGGGAGGCTACACCTTC
>NA|TRBJ1-5|15|TRBV4-1|NA
CASSQGTGSNQPQHF
TGCGCCAGCAGCCAGGGTACAGGGAGCAATCAGCCCCAGCATTTT
>NA|TRBJ1-5|12|TRBV27|NA
CASSLKIGPQHF
TGTGCCAGCAGTCTTAAAATAGGGCCCCAGCATTTT
>NA|TRBJ1-2|13|TRBV27|NA
CASSTRAYYGYTF
TGTGCCAGCAGTACCAGGGCGTACTATGGCTACACCTTC
>NA|TRBJ2-7|15|TRBV6-1|NA
CASSDASGSSYEQYF
TGTGCCAGCAGTGATGCGTCGGGGAGCTCCTACGAGCAGTACTTC
>NA|TRBJ1-1|16|TRBV11-2|NA
CASSPSGVRLLTEAFF
TGTGCCAGCAGCCCCTCCGGGGTTAGGCTCCTCACTGAAGCTTTCTTT
>NA|TRBJ1-2|14|TRBV19|TRBD1
CASSSRTGGYGYTF
TGTGCCAGTAGTTCTCGGACAGGGGGCTATGGCTACACCTTC
>NA|TRBJ2-5|14|TRBV28|TRBD1
CASSFRTGGETQYF
TGTGCCAGCAGTTTTCGGACAGGTGGAGAGACCCAGTACTTC
>NA|TRBJ2-2|15|TRBV7-2|TRBD1
CASSLDRENTGELFF
TGTGCCAGCAGCTTGGACAGGGAGAACACCGGGGAGCTGTTTTTT
>NA|TRBJ1-3|20|TRBV15|NA
CATSRDEDWKEPPSGNTIYF
TGTGCCACCAGCAGAGATGAAGATTGGAAAGAACCACCCTCTGGAAACACCATATATTTT
>NA|TRBJ2-7|17|TRBV30|NA
CAWSSPAQGLSSYEQYF
TGTGCCTGGAGTTCTCCTGCCCAGGGCCTGAGCTCCTACGAGCAGTACTTC
>NA|TRBJ1-5|15|TRBV27|TRBD1
CATRQGDVINQPQHF
TGTGCCACACGACAGGGGGATGTAATTAATCAGCCCCAGCATTTT
>NA|TRBJ1-4|14|TRBV5-8|NA
CASSLGRGNEKLFF
TGTGCCAGCAGCTTGGGCAGGGGAAATGAAAAACTGTTTTTT
>NA|TRBJ2-3|17|TRBV5-1|TRBD2
CASSAGLAGGIPDTQYF
TGCGCCAGCAGCGCTGGACTAGCGGGAGGAATCCCGGATACGCAGTATTTT
>NA|TRBJ2-2|15|TRBV5-6|NA
CASSFDTGSTGELFF
TGTGCCAGCAGTTTTGATACAGGGAGTACCGGGGAGCTGTTTTTT
>NA|TRBJ1-1|16|TRBV7-9|TRBD1
CASSARGREGATEAFF
TGTGCCAGCAGCGCCAGGGGGCGCGAGGGGGCCACTGAAGCTTTCTTT
>NA|TRBJ2-7|15|TRBV7-9|TRBD1
CASSYHSGGSYEQYF
TGTGCCAGCAGTTACCATTCAGGGGGCTCCTACGAGCAGTACTTC
>NA|TRBJ2-5|13|TRBV7-2|NA
CASSRGLEETQYF
TGTGCCAGCAGCCGAGGACTGGAAGAGACCCAGTACTTC
>NA|TRBJ1-1|15|TRBV6-5|NA
CASRPSTGVNTEAFF
TGTGCCAGCAGGCCGTCGACAGGCGTGAACACTGAAGCTTTCTTT
>NA|TRBJ2-1|15|TRBV19|TRBD2
CASSSLAGGYNEQFF
TGTGCCAGTAGCTCTCTAGCGGGAGGGTACAATGAGCAGTTCTTC